These 8 T cell receptor beta chains originate from one sample sequenced in a study of T cells in Graves' hyperthyroidism and ophthalmopathy. RNA transcripts gave rise to amplified TCR beta CDR3 regions. RT-PCR in the first round (using the HTBI primer set) targeted the TCR CDR3. TCRdb reprocessed the multiplex PCR reads with MiXCR, giving one entry per CDR3 protein. The sample lists 600,000 to 650,000 distinct CDR3 sequences; around 15% were seen once. Material for sequencing was blood. Every receptor here comes from a woman aged 30 to 39 with Graves' hyperthyroidism.

This clonotype was counted many times. The gene calls are TRBV30 and TRBJ2-5, with no clear D. The CDR3 covers 15 residues. The V end was cut by 0 bases, the J end by 1 base, with 12 bases between. Germline-derived CDR1 and CDR2 are GTSNPN and SVGIG (reference sequence). CDR3 nucleotide sequence: TGTGCCTGGAGTGTTAATCCGTCGATCCAAGAGACCCAGTACTTC. This translates into CAWSVNPSIQETQYF.

This clonotype was seen repeatedly, ten times or more. The chain employs TRBV20-1 and TRBJ2-2; D uncertain. Germline V gene data show CDR1 as DFQATT and CDR2 as SNEGSKA (reference sequence). This CDR3 comprises 13 residues. V lost 3 bases and J 6 bases, leaving 11 bases between the germline ends. The CDR3 protein is CSASLEVPGELFF. The CDR3 DNA reads TGCAGTGCTAGTTTAGAGGTTCCCGGGGAGCTGTTTTTT.

This clonotype was recorded a few times. This rearrangement joins TRBV9 to TRBJ1-2; D is undetermined. Trimming left V 0 bases short and J 8 bases short, with 5 bases between. Per the germline V gene, CDR1 is SGDLS and CDR2 is YYNGEE. The CDR3 spans 11 residues. DNA for the CDR3: TGTGCCAGCAGCGTAGCTGCAGGCTACACCTTC. Its protein product is CASSVAAGYTF.

In its sample, this clonotype was seen a few times. This CDR3 is CASSQEQGRYEQYF. Here the CDR3 DNA reads TGTGCCAGCAGCCAAGAACAGGGGCGCTACGAGCAGTACTTC. The V gene is TRBV4-2, the J gene TRBJ2-7; 7 nucleotides agree with TRBD1. CDR1 and CDR2 from the germline V gene are LGHNA and YNFKEQ. Trimming took 0 bases from V and 3 from J; bases not matched to a gene: 2. CDR3 length: 14 residues.

The genes are TRBV30 and TRBJ2-2; 7 bases line up with TRBD2. The CDR3 loop spans 15 amino acids. Germline-derived CDR1 and CDR2 are GTSNPN and SVGIG (reference sequence). The J segment lost 6 bases and the V segment lost 5 bases, leaving 12 bases of the junction unmatched. The CDR3 nucleotides are TGTGCCTGGTCGGGGCGGGGGTCCAGCCCCGGGGAGCTGTTTTTT. Its translation: CAWSGRGSSPGELFF.

The CDR3 region has the DNA TGTGCCTGGAGTGGGGGACAGACTAATCAGCCCCAGCATTTT. It codes for CAWSGGQTNQPQHF. The V gene is TRBV30, the J gene TRBJ1-5; 7 nucleotides agree with TRBD1. The germline V gene has CDR1 GTSNPN and CDR2 SVGIG (reference sequence). The V and J ends lost 1 base and 4 bases, in that order; junction bases with no gene match: 4. The CDR3 consists of 14 residues.

The V gene is TRBV20-1, the J gene TRBJ2-2; TRBD1 matches at 7 bases. This CDR3 has 17 residues. V trimming: 6 bases; J trimming: 4 bases; junction bases outside the gene matches: 17. Germline assignment: CDR1 DFQATT and CDR2 SNEGSKA (reference sequence). CDR3 DNA sequence: TGCAGTGCAATCGCCCCCTCAACAGGGGCCGGCACCGGGGAGCTGTTTTTT. It specifies CSAIAPSTGAGTGELFF.

In regard to this clonotype: This may be a read error: a much more frequent sequence differs by one nucleotide. J is TRBJ2-7 and V is TRBV9; D gene uncertain. Germline V CDR1 and CDR2: SGDLS, YYNGEE. V was trimmed by 1 base and J by 7 bases, leaving 6 bases between them. The CDR3 spans 11 residues. In nucleotides, the CDR3 is TGTGCCAGCAGCGTAAGCAATGAGCAGTACTTC. Its translation is CASSVSNEQYF.